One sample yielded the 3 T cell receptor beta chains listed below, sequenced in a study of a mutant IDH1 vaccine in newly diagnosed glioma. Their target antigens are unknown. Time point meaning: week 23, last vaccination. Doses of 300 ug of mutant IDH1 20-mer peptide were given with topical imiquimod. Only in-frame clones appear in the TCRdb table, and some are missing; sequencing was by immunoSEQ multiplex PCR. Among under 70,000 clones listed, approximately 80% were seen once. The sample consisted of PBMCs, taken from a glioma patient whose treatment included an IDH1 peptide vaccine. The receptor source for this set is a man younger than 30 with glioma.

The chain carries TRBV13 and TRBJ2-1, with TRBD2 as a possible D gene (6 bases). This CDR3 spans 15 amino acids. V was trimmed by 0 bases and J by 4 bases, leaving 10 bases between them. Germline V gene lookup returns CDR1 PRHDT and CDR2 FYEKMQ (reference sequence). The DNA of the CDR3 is TGTGCCAGCAGCTTAGGGGGCGGGGATTACAATGAGCAGTTCTTC. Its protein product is CASSLGGGDYNEQFF.

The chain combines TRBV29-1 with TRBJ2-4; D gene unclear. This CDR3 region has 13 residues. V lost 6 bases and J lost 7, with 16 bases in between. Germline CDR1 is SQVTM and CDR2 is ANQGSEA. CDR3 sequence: CSVRSRLGNIQYF. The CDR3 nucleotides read TGCAGCGTGAGAAGCCGATTAGGGAACATTCAGTACTTC. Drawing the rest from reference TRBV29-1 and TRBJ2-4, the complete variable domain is SAVISQKPSRDICQRGTSLTIQCQVDSQVTMMFWYRQQPGQSLTLIATANQGSEATYESGFVIDKFPISRPNLTFSTLTVSNMSPEDSSIYLCSVRSRLGNIQYFGAGTRLSVL.

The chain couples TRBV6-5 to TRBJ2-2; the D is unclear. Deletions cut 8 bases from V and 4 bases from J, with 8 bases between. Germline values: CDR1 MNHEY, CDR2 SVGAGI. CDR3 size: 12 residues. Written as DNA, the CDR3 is TGTGCCAGCGGTCGAGGCACCGGGGAGCTGTTTTTT. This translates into CASGRGTGELFF.